This T cell receptor beta chain was captured in a study of blood T cell repertoires in COVID-19. About the research overall: Acute and convalescent COVID-19 specimens originated in the United States, Italy and Spain.

Produced via immunoSEQ multiplex PCR; TCRdb's table is partial and in-frame only. The table lists 50,000 to 65,000 clones, approximately 90% of them singletons. This CDR3 is 17 amino acids long. Trimming removed 3 bases from V and 1 base from J, with 16 bases in between. From germline, CDR1 is SGHTS and CDR2 YDEGEE. Sequences were obtained from peripheral blood. The clonotype was recovered from a man over 45 with acute or convalescent COVID-19. This chain joins TRBV5-8 and TRBJ2-2; tentatively, D is TRBD1 (6 bases). The CDR3, as DNA: TGTGCCAGCAGCTGGAGCTCTGGACAGCTGAACACCGGGGAGCTGTTTTTT. Translated, it gives CASSWSSGQLNTGELFF.